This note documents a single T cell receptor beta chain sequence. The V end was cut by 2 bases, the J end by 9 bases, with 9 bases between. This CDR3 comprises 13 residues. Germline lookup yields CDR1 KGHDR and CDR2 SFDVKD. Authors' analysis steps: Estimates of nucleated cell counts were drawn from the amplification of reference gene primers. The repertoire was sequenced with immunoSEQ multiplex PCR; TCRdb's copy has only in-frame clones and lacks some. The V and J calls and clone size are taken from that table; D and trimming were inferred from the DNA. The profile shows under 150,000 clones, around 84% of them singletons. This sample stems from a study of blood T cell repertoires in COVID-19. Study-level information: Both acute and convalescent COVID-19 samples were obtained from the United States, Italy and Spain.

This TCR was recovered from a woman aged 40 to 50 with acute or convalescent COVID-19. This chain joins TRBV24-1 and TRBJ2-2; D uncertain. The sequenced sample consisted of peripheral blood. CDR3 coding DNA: TGTGCCACCAGTGATTCAAACAGCTGGGAGCTGTTTTTT. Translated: CATSDSNSWELFF.